This record looks at one T cell receptor beta chain sequence and its context. Its recognized antigen is unknown. The sample holds no much larger clone one base away, and base qualities are not on file. According to the germline V gene (reference sequence), CDR1 reads MNHEY and CDR2 reads SMNVEV. V is pared back by 2 bases and J by 0 bases, with 9 bases lying between the germline termini. Its CDR3 holds 15 amino acids, cysteine through phenylalanine. Of the read, only the CDR3 DNA is kept; its 45 bases are in frame from base 1. The sample's time point, from its label and the paper: about 28 days (+/-7) after the second vaccine dose. AZD1222 recipients given second doses at about 4 weeks or at about 12 weeks were pooled, since spike-specific TCR depth and breadth were not found to differ between the two schedules. Vaccinee samples came from UK trials COV001 and COV002, including a single-blind randomized controlled phase 2/3 trial of AZD1222 (ChAdOx1 nCoV-19) in healthy adults. Trial participant PBMC samples were collected at day 0 and day 28 after the second dose for TCRbeta chain sequencing.

The record originates from a study of T cell responses to AZD1222 COVID-19 vaccine (dated by TCRdb to the early 2020s). Background for the entire study: TCR sequencing covered more than 230 trial participants: some 210 given two doses of AZD1222 and about 26 given two doses of MenACWY control vaccine. Trial participants were enrolled into age subgroups of 18-55, 56-69 and 70-plus years, which contained about 160, 30 and 59 TCR-sequenced participants, respectively.

Findings and caveats that apply to the study as a whole: In the small 56-69-year group, the increase in depth fell short of significance, most likely because of low power. Because no day 14 peak-response samples were available, repertoires were characterized only after the peak T cell response. Spike-specific TCR breadth and depth rose significantly after two AZD1222 doses compared with day 0 and with MenACWY recipients. Reportedly, almost half of the unique spike-specific TCRs recognized epitopes lying outside the regions that are mutated in the B.1.351 and B.1.1.7 variants. Participants were mostly white British and included more females than males, and it was suggested by the authors that clonal diversity may have been underestimated. Conclusions about previously exposed vaccinees were limited because only a handful of AZD1222 recipients were SARS-CoV-2 seropositive at baseline. The vaccine-associated CD4 TCRs covered the entire spike protein, and the dominant responses fell in regions 160-218 and 743-854.

The CDR3 regions of human TCRbeta chains were analyzed by immunosequencing. Per the original workflow: Repertoire TCRs were checked for matches against a reference library of SARS-CoV-2-specific TCRs that had been generated using the MIRA antigen-specificity platform. Breadth was defined as the fraction of unique TCRs that were SARS-CoV-2-associated. Depth was defined as the fraction of total T cells that were SARS-CoV-2-associated. Each spike-specific TCR was assigned to its reactive spike region and to a CD4 or CD8 class using the MIRA data. Log10-transformed breadth and depth values were compared by one-way ANOVA with Sidak's multiple comparisons tests. The clones in this table, taken by TCRdb from immuneACCESS, are in-frame only. Not every clone is retained; where verified, under half of the shortfall comes from an unresolved V gene, and the cause of the rest is unknown. The V and J calls and the clone size are those of that table, but D and trimming were determined from the DNA. This sample is represented by roughly 150,000 clones; roughly 92% of them were singletons. 1% to 1.5% of the sample comes from the top ten.

This receptor was taken from an adult who received the AZD1222 COVID-19 vaccine. Rearrangement joined TRBV27 to TRBJ2-3; too little of a D gene remains to name it. The material sequenced was peripheral blood, taken 28 days after the second AZD1222 dose. At the DNA level, the sequence is TGTGCCAGCAGTTTAAGGCAGATCAGCACAGATACGCAGTATTTT. This encodes CASSLRQISTDTQYF.